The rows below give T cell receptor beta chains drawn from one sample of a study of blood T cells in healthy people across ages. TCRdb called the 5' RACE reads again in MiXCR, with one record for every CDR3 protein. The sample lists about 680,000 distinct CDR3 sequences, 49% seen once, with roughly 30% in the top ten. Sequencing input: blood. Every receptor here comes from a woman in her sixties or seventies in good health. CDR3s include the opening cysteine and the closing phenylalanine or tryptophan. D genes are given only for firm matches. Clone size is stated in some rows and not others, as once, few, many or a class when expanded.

TGTGCCAGCAGCGCCGAACGTGGCAATCAGCCCCAGCATTTT CASSAERGNQPQHF TRBV6-1 . few 14 TRBJ1-5
TGCAGCGTTGACGGGGGTGATGGAGACACTGAAGCTTTCTTT CSVDGGDGDTEAFF TRBV29-1 . . 14 TRBJ1-1
TGCAGTGCTCAGAGCCCACCTTACTCCTATAAATCACCCCTCCACTTT CSAQSPPYSYKSPLHF TRBV20-1 . . 16 TRBJ1-6
TGTGCCAGCAGTTTTTCATGGGGACAGGGTGTGATCGAGCAGTACTTC CASSFSWGQGVIEQYF TRBV12-3/TRBV12-4 TRBD1 . 16 TRBJ2-7
TGCGCCAGCAGCCAAGACACCCTCCACGGAAAGTACAATGAGCAGTTCTTC CASSQDTLHGKYNEQFF TRBV4-3 . few 17 TRBJ2-1
TGTGCCAGCAGCTTTGGTCAAATCTATGGCTACACCTTC CASSFGQIYGYTF TRBV7-2 . . 13 TRBJ1-2
TGTGCCAGCAGCCTAGCAGGACAGCTCCACGAGCAGTACTTC CASSLAGQLHEQYF TRBV7-2 . . 14 TRBJ2-7
TGCAGTACTAGAGAAACTAGAGACTACGAGCAGTACTTC CSTRETRDYEQYF TRBV20-1 . . 13 TRBJ2-7
TGTGCCAGCAGCCAACTAGCGGGAAGATCGAACACCGGGGAGCTGTTTTTT CASSQLAGRSNTGELFF TRBV6-4 TRBD2 . 17 TRBJ2-2
TGCGCCAGCAGTTTGGACAGGGCAGACGATACAGATACGCAGTATTTT CASSLDRADDTDTQYF TRBV5-1 TRBD1 few 16 TRBJ2-3
TGTGCCAGCAGCTTAGTAGGGTTCTATGAGCAGTTCTTC CASSLVGFYEQFF TRBV7-2 . . 13 TRBJ2-1
TGTGTCACCCGAGTCGCGGGCGGGAGGGACCGCGAGCAGTACTTC CVTRVAGGRDREQYF TRBV28 TRBD2 . 15 TRBJ2-7
TGTGCCATCAGTGCCAGGGGGAACACCGGGGAGCTGTTTTTT CAISARGNTGELFF TRBV10-3 . . 14 TRBJ2-2
TGCAGCGCCATACGGGGGCGAGGGACCCAGTACTTC CSAIRGRGTQYF TRBV29-1 . . 12 TRBJ2-5
TGTGCCAGCAGCTTGCCAGCGGGAGACTTTACGCAGTATTTT CASSLPAGDFTQYF TRBV5-6 TRBD2 . 14 TRBJ2-3
TGTGCCAGCAGCCAAGGGGGGACTAGGAACAATGAGCAGTTCTTC CASSQGGTRNNEQFF TRBV4-2 TRBD2 few 15 TRBJ2-1
TGTGCCATCAGTCAAGTAGCGGGAGGGACAGATACGCAGTATTTT CAISQVAGGTDTQYF TRBV10-3 TRBD2 . 15 TRBJ2-3
TGCGCCAGCAGCTTGGAAGGGACACTGGAGACCCAGTACTTC CASSLEGTLETQYF TRBV5-1 . few 14 TRBJ2-5
TGTGCCACCAGTGATCGGCGGACAGGGACTGAAGCTTTCTTT CATSDRRTGTEAFF TRBV24-1 TRBD1 . 14 TRBJ1-1
TGCAGTGCCAAGAGAGAGCAGTACTTC CSAKREQYF TRBV20-1 . . 9 TRBJ2-7
TGTGCCAGCAATTACAATGAGCAGTACTTC CASNYNEQYF TRBV27 . . 10 TRBJ2-7
TGTGCCAGCTCAGGAGACAGGATCTATGGCTACACCTTC CASSGDRIYGYTF TRBV18 . . 13 TRBJ1-2
TGCAGCGTTGGGTTTCCGGGGGCTTCTAACTATGGCTACACCTTC CSVGFPGASNYGYTF TRBV29-1 . few 15 TRBJ1-2
TGTGCCGGGGGGGGGTTACGCGAGCAGTACTTC CAGGGLREQYF TRBV28 TRBD2 few 11 TRBJ2-7
TGTGCCAGCAGTTTAGGCCTCGGGTGGGACAGGTTCATGAACACTGAAGCTTTCTTT CASSLGLGWDRFMNTEAFF TRBV28 TRBD1 many 19 TRBJ1-1
TGTGCCAGCAGGCCGGGACAGCCGAACACTGAAGCTTTCTTT CASRPGQPNTEAFF TRBV28 TRBD1 . 14 TRBJ1-1
TGCAGTGCTAGATCGGGGACCGGGGCGGACACTGAAGCTTTCTTT CSARSGTGADTEAFF TRBV20-1 . . 15 TRBJ1-1
TGTGCCTGGAGTGTACAAGGCAGGGAGCAGTTCTTC CAWSVQGREQFF TRBV30 . . 12 TRBJ2-1
TGCAGTGCTAGGGGAACACAGGGGGCTGAGACAGATACGCAGTATTTT CSARGTQGAETDTQYF TRBV20-1 TRBD1 few 16 TRBJ2-3
TGCAGTGCTAGAGTTACTAGCTCAGAGACCCAGTACTTC CSARVTSSETQYF TRBV20-1 . . 13 TRBJ2-5
TGCAGTGCCACTACTCCGGGCCAAGGGGAGCAGTACTTC CSATTPGQGEQYF TRBV20-1 . . 13 TRBJ2-7
TGTGCCACCAGTGACGGGCGCTATGGCTACACCTTC CATSDGRYGYTF TRBV24-1 . many 12 TRBJ1-2
TGTGCCAGCAGTTACAGAACATATAACTATGGCTACACCTTC CASSYRTYNYGYTF TRBV6-5 . few 14 TRBJ1-2
TGTGCCAGCTCACAGGAGACAGGGGGAGGCTACACCTTC CASSQETGGGYTF TRBV18 TRBD1 few 13 TRBJ1-2
TGCGCCAGCAGCCCAGTAGCGGGAGGAAATGAGCAGTTCTTC CASSPVAGGNEQFF TRBV5-1 TRBD2 . 14 TRBJ2-1
TGTGCCAGCAGCCACGGTACAGGGACGGTAAATTCCTACGAGCAGTACTTC CASSHGTGTVNSYEQYF TRBV6-2/TRBV6-3 . . 17 TRBJ2-7
TGTGCCAGCAGAGCCCCGGGACTAGTGGATACGCAGTATTTT CASRAPGLVDTQYF TRBV28 TRBD2 . 14 TRBJ2-3
TGTGCCAGCAGCGCCGGGACTAGCGAGTACAGTGAGCAGTACTTC CASSAGTSEYSEQYF TRBV7-8 TRBD2 . 15 TRBJ2-5
TGCGCCAGCACCCGAGGAACCGGAATCGCAGAGACCCAGTACTTC CASTRGTGIAETQYF TRBV4-3 . many 15 TRBJ2-5
TGTGCCAGCAGCCGGAGGAAAGTACAGGGGGTCTATGGCTACACCTTC CASSRRKVQGVYGYTF TRBV7-9 TRBD1 . 16 TRBJ1-2
TGTGTCAGCAGTTCCCGGGCCCACTCCTACGAGCAGTACTTC CVSSSRAHSYEQYF TRBV27 . . 14 TRBJ2-7
TGTGCCAGCAGTCTGATGTATGGCTACACCTTC CASSLMYGYTF TRBV28 . . 11 TRBJ1-2
TGTGCCAGCAGTGAATACGAGGAGCTCGAGGGCTACACCTTC CASSEYEELEGYTF TRBV25-1 . . 14 TRBJ1-2
TGCAGTGCTAGAAGCCGACGGAATGCCTACGAGCAGTACTTC CSARSRRNAYEQYF TRBV20-1 . few 14 TRBJ2-7
TGTGCCAGCAGTTTAAACAGGGTGAAAGGGAATGAGCAGTTCTTC CASSLNRVKGNEQFF TRBV12-3/TRBV12-4 . . 15 TRBJ2-1
TGTGCCAGCAGCTTAGAAGCATATGGCTACACCTTC CASSLEAYGYTF TRBV11-2 . . 12 TRBJ1-2
TGCAGCGTTGAAGCAACAGGGTTGTCAGGGCAGTACTTC CSVEATGLSGQYF TRBV29-1 . many 13 TRBJ2-7
TGTGCCAGCAGACCTACAGGGATCTACGAGCAGTACTTC CASRPTGIYEQYF TRBV12-3/TRBV12-4 . . 13 TRBJ2-7
TGTGCCAGCAGTGATACCGGTTATGGCTACACCTTC CASSDTGYGYTF TRBV2 . . 12 TRBJ1-2
TGCAGTGCTAGAGCCCCCTGGGGCGGAACCTACGAGCAGTACTTC CSARAPWGGTYEQYF TRBV20-1 . . 15 TRBJ2-7
TGTGCCAGCAGCTTAGGCCGCTACAATGAGCAGTTCTTC CASSLGRYNEQFF TRBV7-2 . many 13 TRBJ2-1
TGCAGTGCTAGATTACAGGGGGCTAATTCACCCCTCCACTTT CSARLQGANSPLHF TRBV20-1 TRBD1 few 14 TRBJ1-6
TGTGCCAGCAGTCCGGGACAGGGCGGGAACGAGCAGTACTTC CASSPGQGGNEQYF TRBV28 TRBD1 few 14 TRBJ2-7
TGTGCCAGCAGTGAACTCGAGGGGAATAATTCACCCCTCCACTTT CASSELEGNNSPLHF TRBV6-1 . . 15 TRBJ1-6
TGTGCCAGCAGCGCGGACAGGGGGTTACAGGGCTACACCTTC CASSADRGLQGYTF TRBV5-5 TRBD1 . 14 TRBJ1-2
TGTGCCAGCGGAAGAGCGGGCAGGTACGAGCAGTACTTC CASGRAGRYEQYF TRBV9 . . 13 TRBJ2-7
TGTGCCAGCAGCAAGGACGGTCCTAGGGCTAACTATGGCTACACCTTC CASSKDGPRANYGYTF TRBV21-1 . . 16 TRBJ1-2